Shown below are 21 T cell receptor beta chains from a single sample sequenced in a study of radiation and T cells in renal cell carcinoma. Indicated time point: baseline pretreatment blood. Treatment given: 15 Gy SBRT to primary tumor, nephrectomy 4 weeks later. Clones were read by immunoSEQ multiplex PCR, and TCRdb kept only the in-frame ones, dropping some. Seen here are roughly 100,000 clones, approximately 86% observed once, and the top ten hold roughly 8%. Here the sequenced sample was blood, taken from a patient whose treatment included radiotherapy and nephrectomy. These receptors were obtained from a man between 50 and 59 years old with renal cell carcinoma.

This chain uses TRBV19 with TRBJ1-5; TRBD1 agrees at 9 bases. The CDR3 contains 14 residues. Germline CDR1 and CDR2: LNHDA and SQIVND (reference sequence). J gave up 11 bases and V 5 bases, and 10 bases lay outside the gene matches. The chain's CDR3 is CASSLGQGPQAQHF. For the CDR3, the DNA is TGTGCCAGTAGTTTGGGACAGGGCCCCCAAGCCCAGCATTTT. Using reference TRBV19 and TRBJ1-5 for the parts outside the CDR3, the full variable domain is DGGITQSPKYLFRKEGQNVTLSCEQNLNHDAMYWYRQDPGQGLRLIYYSQIVNDFQKGDIAEGYSVSREKKESFPLTVTSAQKNPTAFYLCASSLGQGPQAQHFGDGTRLSIL.

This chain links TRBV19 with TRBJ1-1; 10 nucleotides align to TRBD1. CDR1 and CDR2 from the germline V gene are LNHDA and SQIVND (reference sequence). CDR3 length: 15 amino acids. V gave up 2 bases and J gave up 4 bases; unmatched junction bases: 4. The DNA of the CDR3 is TGTGCCAGTAGTATATGGGGACAGGGGAGCACTGAAGCTTTCTTT. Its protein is CASSIWGQGSTEAFF.

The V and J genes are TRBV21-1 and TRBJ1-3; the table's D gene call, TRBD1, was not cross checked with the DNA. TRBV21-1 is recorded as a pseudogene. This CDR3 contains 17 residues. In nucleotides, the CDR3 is TGTGCCAGCAGCACCCAGGACAGCTTCCGGCCTGGAAACACCATATATTTT. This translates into CASSTQDSFRPGNTIYF.

The CDR3: CAWSRQNNQPQHF. The CDR3 DNA reads as TGTGCCTGGAGTCGGCAGAACAATCAGCCCCAGCATTTT. The J gene is TRBJ1-5, the V gene TRBV30; no reliable D call. CDR1 and CDR2 from the germline V gene are GTSNPN and SVGIG (reference sequence). Between the trimmed V and J ends, which lost 2 bases and 3 bases, there was a span of 8 bases. This CDR3 comprises 13 residues. The whole variable domain, filled in from reference TRBV30 and TRBJ1-5, reads SQTIHQWPATLVQPVGSPLSLECTVEGTSNPNLYWYRQAAGRGLQLLFYSVGIGQISSEVPQNLSASRPQDRQFILSSKKLLLSDSGFYLCAWSRQNNQPQHFGDGTRLSIL.

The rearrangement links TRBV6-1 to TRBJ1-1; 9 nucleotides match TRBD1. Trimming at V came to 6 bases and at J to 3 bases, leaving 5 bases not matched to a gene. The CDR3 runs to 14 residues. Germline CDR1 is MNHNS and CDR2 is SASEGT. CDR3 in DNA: TGTGCCAGCAGGGGGACAGGGCGGCACACTGAAGCTTTCTTT. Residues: CASRGTGRHTEAFF.

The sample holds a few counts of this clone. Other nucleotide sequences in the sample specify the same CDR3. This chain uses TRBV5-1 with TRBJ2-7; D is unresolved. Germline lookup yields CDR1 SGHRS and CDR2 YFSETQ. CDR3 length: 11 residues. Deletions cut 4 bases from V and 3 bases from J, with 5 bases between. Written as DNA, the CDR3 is TGCGCCAGCAGCCTTAACTACGAGCAGTACTTC. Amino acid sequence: CASSLNYEQYF.

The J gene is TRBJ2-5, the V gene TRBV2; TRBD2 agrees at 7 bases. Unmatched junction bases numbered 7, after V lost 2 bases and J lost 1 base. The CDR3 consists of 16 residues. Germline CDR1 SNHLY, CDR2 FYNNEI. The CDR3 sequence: CASSEQRDGSQETQYF. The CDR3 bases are TGTGCCAGCAGTGAACAGCGGGATGGGAGCCAAGAGACCCAGTACTTC.

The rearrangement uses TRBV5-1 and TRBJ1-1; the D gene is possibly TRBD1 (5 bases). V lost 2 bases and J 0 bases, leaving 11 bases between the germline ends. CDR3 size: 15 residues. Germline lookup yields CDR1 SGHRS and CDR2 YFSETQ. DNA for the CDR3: TGCGCCAGCAGCTTAGGGGCAGGGTTGAACACTGAAGCTTTCTTT. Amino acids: CASSLGAGLNTEAFF. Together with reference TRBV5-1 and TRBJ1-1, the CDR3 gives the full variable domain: KAGVTQTPRYLIKTRGQQVTLSCSPISGHRSVSWYQQTPGQGLQFLFEYFSETQRNKGNFPGRFSGRQFSNSRSEMNVSTLELGDSALYLCASSLGAGLNTEAFFGQGTRLTVV.

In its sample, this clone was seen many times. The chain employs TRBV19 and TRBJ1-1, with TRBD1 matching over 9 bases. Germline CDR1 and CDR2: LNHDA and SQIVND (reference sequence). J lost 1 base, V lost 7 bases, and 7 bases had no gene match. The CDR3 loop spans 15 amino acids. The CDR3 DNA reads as TGTGCCAGTACTTGGCCGGGACAGGGGAACACTGAAGCTTTCTTT. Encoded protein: CASTWPGQGNTEAFF.

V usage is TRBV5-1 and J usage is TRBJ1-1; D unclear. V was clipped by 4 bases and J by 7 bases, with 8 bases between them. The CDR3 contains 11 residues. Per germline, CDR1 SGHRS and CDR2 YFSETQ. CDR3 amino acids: CASSDVGEAFF. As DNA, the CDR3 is TGCGCCAGCAGCGATGTGGGTGAAGCTTTCTTT. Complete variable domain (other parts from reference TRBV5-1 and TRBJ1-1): KAGVTQTPRYLIKTRGQQVTLSCSPISGHRSVSWYQQTPGQGLQFLFEYFSETQRNKGNFPGRFSGRQFSNSRSEMNVSTLELGDSALYLCASSDVGEAFFGQGTRLTVV.

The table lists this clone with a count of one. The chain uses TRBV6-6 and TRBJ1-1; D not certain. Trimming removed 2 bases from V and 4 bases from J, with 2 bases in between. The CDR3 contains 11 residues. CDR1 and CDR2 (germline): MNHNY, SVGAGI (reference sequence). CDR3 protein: CASSYGTEAFF. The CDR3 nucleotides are TGTGCCAGCAGTTACGGCACTGAAGCTTTCTTT.

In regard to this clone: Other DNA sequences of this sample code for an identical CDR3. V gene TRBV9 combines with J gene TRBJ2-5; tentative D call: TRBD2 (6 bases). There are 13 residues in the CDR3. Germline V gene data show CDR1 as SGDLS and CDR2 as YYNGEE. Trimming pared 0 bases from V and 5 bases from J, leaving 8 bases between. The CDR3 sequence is CASSVGGEETQYF. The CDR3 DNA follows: TGTGCCAGCAGCGTAGGGGGGGAGGAGACCCAGTACTTC.

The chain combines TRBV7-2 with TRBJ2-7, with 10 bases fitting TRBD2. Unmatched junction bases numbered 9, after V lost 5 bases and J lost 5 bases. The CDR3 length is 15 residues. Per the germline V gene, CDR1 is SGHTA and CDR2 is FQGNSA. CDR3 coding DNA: TGTGCCAGCAGCCAGGGACTAGCGACAACTCACGAGCAGTACTTC. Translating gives CASSQGLATTHEQYF.

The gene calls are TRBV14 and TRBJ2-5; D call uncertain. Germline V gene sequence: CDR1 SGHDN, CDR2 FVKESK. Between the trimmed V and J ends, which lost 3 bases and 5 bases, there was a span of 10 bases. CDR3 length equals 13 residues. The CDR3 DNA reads TGTGCCAGCAGCCATTGGCCTCGGGAGACCCAGTACTTC. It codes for CASSHWPRETQYF.

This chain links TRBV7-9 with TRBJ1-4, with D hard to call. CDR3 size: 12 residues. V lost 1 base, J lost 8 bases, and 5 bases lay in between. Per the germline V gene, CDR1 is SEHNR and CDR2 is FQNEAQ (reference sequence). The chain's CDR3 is CASSLVSEKLFF. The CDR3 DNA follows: TGTGCCAGCAGCTTAGTTTCGGAAAAACTGTTTTTT.

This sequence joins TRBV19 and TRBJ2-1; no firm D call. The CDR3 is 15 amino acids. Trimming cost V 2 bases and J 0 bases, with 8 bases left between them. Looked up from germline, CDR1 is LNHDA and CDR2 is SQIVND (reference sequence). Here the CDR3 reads CASSIQVSSYNEQFF. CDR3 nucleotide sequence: TGTGCCAGTAGTATACAGGTTAGCTCCTACAATGAGCAGTTCTTC.

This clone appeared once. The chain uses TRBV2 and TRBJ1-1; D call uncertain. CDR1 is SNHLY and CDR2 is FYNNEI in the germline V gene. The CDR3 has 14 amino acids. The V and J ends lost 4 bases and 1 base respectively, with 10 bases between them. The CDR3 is CASSAQAGNTEAFF. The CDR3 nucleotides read TGTGCCAGCAGTGCCCAGGCAGGGAACACTGAAGCTTTCTTT.

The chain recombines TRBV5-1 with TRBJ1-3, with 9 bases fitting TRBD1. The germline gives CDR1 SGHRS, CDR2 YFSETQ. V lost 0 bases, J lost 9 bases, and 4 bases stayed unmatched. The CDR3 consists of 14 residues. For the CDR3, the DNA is TGCGCCAGCAGCTTGGGACAGGGGGAGAGCACCATATATTTT. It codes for CASSLGQGESTIYF.

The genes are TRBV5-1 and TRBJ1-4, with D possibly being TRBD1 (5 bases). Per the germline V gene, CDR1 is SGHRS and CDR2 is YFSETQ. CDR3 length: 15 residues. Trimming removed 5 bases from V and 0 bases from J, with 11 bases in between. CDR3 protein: CASRRTPATNEKLFF. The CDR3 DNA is TGCGCCAGCAGAAGGACACCAGCAACTAATGAAAAACTGTTTTTT.

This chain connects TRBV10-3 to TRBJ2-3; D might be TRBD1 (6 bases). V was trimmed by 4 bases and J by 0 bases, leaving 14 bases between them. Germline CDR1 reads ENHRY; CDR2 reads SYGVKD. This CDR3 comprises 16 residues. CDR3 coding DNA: TGTGCCATCAGTGGCCAGTGGGGGCGTAGCACAGATACGCAGTATTTT. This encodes CAISGQWGRSTDTQYF.

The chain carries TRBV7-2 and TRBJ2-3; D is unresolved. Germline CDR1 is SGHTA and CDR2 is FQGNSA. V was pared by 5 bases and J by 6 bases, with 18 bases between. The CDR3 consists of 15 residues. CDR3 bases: TGTGCCAGCAGCCGCGTGGGTGCGCGTTATGATACGCAGTATTTT. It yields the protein CASSRVGARYDTQYF.